The text below deals with one T cell receptor beta chain. The data are from a study of blood T cell repertoires in COVID-19. Clinical history as reported by participants underpinned cohort assignment. The CDR3 contains 13 residues. Germline values: CDR1 LNHNV, CDR2 YYDKDF (reference sequence). V was pared by 1 base and J by 6 bases, with 0 bases of the junction left unmatched. Repertoires were generated with immunoSEQ multiplex PCR, while TCRdb's copy carries only in-frame clones and drops some. The data show 200,000 to 250,000 clones, over 70% seen once. Source material: PBMCs or T cells enriched from blood (not recorded which). The clonotype comes from a woman aged 25 to 39 who had been exposed to COVID-19. This rearrangement joins TRBV15 to TRBJ2-1; 7 bases match TRBD2. The CDR3 reads CATSRAGGNEQFF. CDR3 sequence (DNA): TGTGCCACCAGCAGAGCGGGAGGCAATGAGCAGTTCTTC.